Below, 9 T cell receptor beta chains from the same sample are listed, as sequenced in a study of cytotoxic CD8 clonotypes in ibrutinib-treated CLL. Produced via immunoSEQ multiplex PCR; TCRdb's table is partial and in-frame only. The table shows 45,000 to 70,000 clones, with 56% occurring only once. The input for sequencing was PBMCs, taken after 24 months of ibrutinib treatment. The receptors here all came from a human donor with chronic lymphocytic leukemia.

The chain combines TRBV6-6 with TRBJ1-5; D may be TRBD1 (6 bases). The CDR3 length is 14 residues. V was pared by 4 bases and J by 4 bases, with 11 bases between. In germline, CDR1 is MNHNY, CDR2 SVGAGI (reference sequence). Written as DNA, the CDR3 is TGTGCCAGCAGTTTGGCAGGGGTAAATCAGCCCCAGCATTTT. Translation: CASSLAGVNQPQHF.

V gene TRBV18 combines with J gene TRBJ2-7; no clear D. The CDR3 consists of 12 residues. The germline CDR1 and CDR2 sequences are KGHSH and LQKENI. With 0 bases removed from V and 12 bases from J, the gap between germline ends came to 12 bases. The CDR3 loop is CASSPPSPGLYF. The CDR3 nucleotides read TGTGCCAGCTCACCACCGTCGCCAGGTCTGTACTTC.

This chain connects TRBV15 to TRBJ1-1, with no clear D. V lost 1 base and J lost 5, with 8 bases in between. This CDR3 spans 13 amino acids. In germline, CDR1 is LNHNV, CDR2 YYDKDF (reference sequence). The CDR3 region is CATSRAGRTEAFF. The CDR3 DNA sequence: TGTGCCACCAGCAGAGCTGGGAGGACTGAAGCTTTCTTT.

The CDR3 coding sequence is TGTGCCAGCAGCTTAGAGGGGGGGCATAATAACTATGGCTACACCTTC. Translating gives CASSLEGGHNNYGYTF. The rearrangement joins TRBV11-2 to TRBJ1-2; a possible D gene is TRBD1 (6 bases). This CDR3 spans 16 amino acids. Germline lookup yields CDR1 SGHAT and CDR2 FQNNGV. Trimming pared 0 bases from V and 1 base from J, leaving 12 bases between.

The chain combines TRBV12-5 with TRBJ1-5, with 8 nucleotides matching TRBD1. CDR1 and CDR2 from the germline V gene are LGHNT and FRNRAP. The trim removed 0 bases at V and 3 bases at J, leaving 7 bases unmatched. The CDR3 covers 17 residues. Written as DNA, the CDR3 is TGTGCTAGTGGTTTGGTAAGGGAGACAGGGGTCAATCAGCCCCAGCATTTT. Translating gives CASGLVRETGVNQPQHF.

The chain has TRBV5-6 and TRBJ1-1; weak D call: TRBD1 (5 bases). Germline-derived CDR1 and CDR2 are SGHDT and YYEEEE. This CDR3 comprises 14 residues. Trimming stripped 2 bases from V and 7 bases from J, with 15 bases between. DNA of the CDR3: TGTGCCAGCAGCTTCAGGACCGGGGCCCTTGAAGCTTTCTTT. This gives the protein CASSFRTGALEAFF.

CDR3: CASIDTRLAGAHYNEQFF. In DNA, the CDR3 is TGTGCCAGTATAGATACGCGACTAGCGGGAGCCCACTACAATGAGCAGTTCTTC. V and J are TRBV19 and TRBJ2-1; TRBD2 matches 12 bases. V shed 7 bases and J 3 bases; nucleotides not matched to a gene: 13. Germline lookup yields CDR1 LNHDA and CDR2 SQIVND (reference sequence). The CDR3 spans 18 residues.

This chain uses TRBV5-6 with TRBJ1-3; 8 bases are shared with TRBD1. CDR3 length equals 16 residues. V trimming: 4 bases; J trimming: 4 bases; junction bases outside the gene matches: 10. Germline V gives CDR1 SGHDT, CDR2 YYEEEE. CDR3 coding DNA: TGTGCCAGCAGCCCGAGTTGGACAGGGACAGGAAACACCATATATTTT. Protein sequence: CASSPSWTGTGNTIYF.

This clone was seen a handful of times. The chain combines TRBV27 with TRBJ1-2; maybe TRBD1 (6 bases). This CDR3 spans 16 amino acids. Germline V gene sequence: CDR1 MNHEY, CDR2 SMNVEV (reference sequence). With 6 bases removed from V and 2 bases from J, the gap between germline ends came to 19 bases. The CDR3 region is CASSSDSRQGNYGYTF. In nucleotides, the CDR3 is TGTGCCAGCAGCTCGGACAGTCGACAAGGAAACTATGGCTACACCTTC.